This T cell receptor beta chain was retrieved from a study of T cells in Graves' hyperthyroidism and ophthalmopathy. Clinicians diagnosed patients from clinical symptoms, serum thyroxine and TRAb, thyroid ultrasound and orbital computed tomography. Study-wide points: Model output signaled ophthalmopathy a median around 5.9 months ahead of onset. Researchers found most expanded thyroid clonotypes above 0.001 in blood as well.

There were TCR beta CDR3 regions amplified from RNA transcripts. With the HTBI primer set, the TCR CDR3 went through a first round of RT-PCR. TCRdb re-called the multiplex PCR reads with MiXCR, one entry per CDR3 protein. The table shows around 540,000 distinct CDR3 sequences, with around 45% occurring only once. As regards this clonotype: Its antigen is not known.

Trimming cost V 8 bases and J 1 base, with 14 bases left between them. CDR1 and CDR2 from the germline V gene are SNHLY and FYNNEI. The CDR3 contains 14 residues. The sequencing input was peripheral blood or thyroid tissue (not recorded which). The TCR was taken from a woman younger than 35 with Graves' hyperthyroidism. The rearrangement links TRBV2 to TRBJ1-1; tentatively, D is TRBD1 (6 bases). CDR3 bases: TGTGCCAGCGGGGGCGGGGTGGCGAACACTGAAGCTTTCTTT. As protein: CASGGGVANTEAFF.